Listed below are T cell receptor beta chains from one sample, sequenced in a study of blood T cell repertoires in COVID-19. The protocol was immunoSEQ multiplex PCR, while the TCRdb copy is restricted to in-frame clones and leaves out a portion. The sample lists approximately 240,000 clones; about 89% were seen once. Sequencing used PBMCs or T cells enriched from blood (not recorded which). The receptors come from a woman aged 18 to 35 who had recovered from COVID-19. CDR3s include the opening cysteine and the closing phenylalanine or tryptophan. D genes are given only for firm matches. Size tells how often a clone was seen (once, few, many) or the class of an expanded clone, and some rows leave it out.

d_call	v_call	clone_size	j_call	cdr3_nt	cdr3_aa
NA	TRBV2	NA	TRBJ1-1	TGTGCCAGCAGTGGTGGAGGGAGAGAAGCTTTCTTT	CASSGGGREAFF
TRBD1	TRBV28	NA	TRBJ1-6	TGTGCCAGCAGTTTACGGACAGGGCGGTCCTATAATTCACCCCTCCACTTT	CASSLRTGRSYNSPLHF
TRBD1	TRBV29-1	NA	TRBJ1-2	TGCAGCGTTACTTCCGGGACAGGGATCTATGGCTACACCTTC	CSVTSGTGIYGYTF
TRBD1	TRBV16	NA	TRBJ1-2	TGTGCCAGCAGCCGGGTGTCAGGGGGCGGCTACACCTTC	CASSRVSGGGYTF
TRBD1	TRBV7-8	once	TRBJ1-2	TGTGCCAGCAGCTTGATTCGGGACAGCCATTCTAACTATGGCTACACCTTC	CASSLIRDSHSNYGYTF
NA	TRBV21-1	NA	TRBJ2-7	TGTGCCAGCAGCCGACTAGACAGGGTCGTACCCTACGAGCAGTACTTC	CASSRLDRVVPYEQYF
NA	TRBV3-1/TRBV3-2	NA	TRBJ1-4	TGTGCCAGCAGCCAAGGGTTAGCAACTAATGAAAAACTGTTTTTT	CASSQGLATNEKLFF
TRBD1	TRBV7-9	NA	TRBJ2-2	TGTGCCAGCAGCTCGAGCTTGGACAGGAGAGGCCGGGAGCTGTTTTTT	CASSSSLDRRGRELFF
NA	TRBV28	NA	TRBJ1-2	TGTGCCAGCAACTCTAGGACGGGGGATAACTATGGTGGCTACACCTTC	CASNSRTGDNYGGYTF
NA	TRBV13	NA	TRBJ2-2	TGTGCCAGCAGCTTATTCAGGGAGAACACCGGGGAGCTGTTTTTT	CASSLFRENTGELFF
NA	TRBV29-1	NA	TRBJ1-4	TGCAGCGTTGATGGAGGGCTGACTGAAAAACTGTTTTTT	CSVDGGLTEKLFF
NA	TRBV7-9	NA	TRBJ2-7	TGTGCCAGCAGCTTATCCGCGTCTTACGAGCAGTACTTC	CASSLSASYEQYF
TRBD2	TRBV3-1/TRBV3-2	once	TRBJ2-3	TGTGCCAGCTCTAGCGGGGAGGGTTCAGATACGCAGTATTTT	CASSSGEGSDTQYF
NA	TRBV25-1	NA	TRBJ2-1	TGTGCCAGCAGTGAAGTGGGCAGATACCAGTTCTTC	CASSEVGRYQFF
TRBD1	TRBV6-6	NA	TRBJ1-2	TGTGCCAGCAGTGCAGGGACAGGGCTCTATGGCTACACCTTC	CASSAGTGLYGYTF
TRBD2	TRBV5-4	once	TRBJ2-7	TGTGCCAGCAGCTTGGCTAGCGGGAGCTCCTACGAGCAGTACTTC	CASSLASGSSYEQYF
NA	TRBV15	NA	TRBJ1-4	TGTGCCACCAGCAGAGATCCGGGTTGGGGGGGTGGTGAAAAACTGTTTTTT	CATSRDPGWGGGEKLFF
NA	TRBV7-8	NA	TRBJ1-4	TGTGCCAGCAGCTTAGCGACGACGGGTTTAAATGAAAAACTGTTTTTT	CASSLATTGLNEKLFF
TRBD2	TRBV9	NA	TRBJ2-2	TGTGCCAGCAGCGCTGCGGGGGGCGCGTTAGCCGGGGAGCTGTTTTTT	CASSAAGGALAGELFF
TRBD2	TRBV6-1	few	TRBJ2-1	TGTGCCAGCAGTGAAAGCGGGGGGTACAATGAGCAGTTCTTC	CASSESGGYNEQFF
TRBD1	TRBV6-5	NA	TRBJ1-4	TGTGCCAGCAGGACCACAGGGGGCGGGAAACTGTTTTTT	CASRTTGGGKLFF
NA	TRBV2	NA	TRBJ1-5	TGTGCCAGCAGCTGGGTTAGGGGATTCAGACAGCCCCAGCATTTT	CASSWVRGFRQPQHF
NA	TRBV10-3	NA	TRBJ1-2	TGTGCCATCAGGGCTTTGACAGGAGAAAACGGCTACACCTTC	CAIRALTGENGYTF
TRBD2	TRBV5-1	NA	TRBJ2-1	TGCGCCAGCAGCTTTAGCGGGAGGGACTCCAATGAGCAGTTCTTC	CASSFSGRDSNEQFF
TRBD2	TRBV3-1/TRBV3-2	NA	TRBJ2-1	TGTGCCAGCAGCCAATGGCTAGCGGGGGGGAATGAGCAGTTCTTC	CASSQWLAGGNEQFF
NA	TRBV6-5	NA	TRBJ2-7	TGTGCCAGCGGGAACAGGGGACTCTACGAGCAGTACTTC	CASGNRGLYEQYF
TRBD1	TRBV7-3	NA	TRBJ2-5	TGTGCCAGCAGCTTAACGGGGGACAGGGGAGAGACCCAGTACTTC	CASSLTGDRGETQYF
NA	TRBV29-1	NA	TRBJ1-1	TGCAGCGTTGAACAGGGGACAAACACTGAAGCTTTCTTT	CSVEQGTNTEAFF
NA	TRBV29-1	NA	TRBJ1-1	TGCAGCGTGAAGGGGTTAGGGGTTTGGGGCACTGAAGCTTTCTTT	CSVKGLGVWGTEAFF
NA	TRBV7-9	NA	TRBJ2-5	TGTGCCAGCAGCTTAGGTCAGGGGAAGAATAGGGAGACCCAGTACTTC	CASSLGQGKNRETQYF
TRBD2	TRBV5-6	NA	TRBJ2-7	TGTGCCAGCAGCGCGGGGACTAGCGGGAACTACGAGCAGTACTTC	CASSAGTSGNYEQYF
NA	TRBV14	NA	TRBJ2-5	TGTGCCAGCAGCCAACTAGCGACGGAGACCCAGTACTTC	CASSQLATETQYF
NA	TRBV27	NA	TRBJ2-5	TGTGCCAGCAGTTCCCAGGGAACCCAGTACTTC	CASSSQGTQYF
NA	TRBV5-4	NA	TRBJ2-1	TGTGCCAGCAGCTTCGAGTCCCAGGGGTACAATGAGCAGTTCTTC	CASSFESQGYNEQFF
NA	TRBV28	NA	TRBJ1-3	TGTGCCAGCAGTCCTTGGGGCAGGGGTGGAAACACCATATATTTT	CASSPWGRGGNTIYF
TRBD2	TRBV11-3	NA	TRBJ2-7	TGTGCCAGCAGCTTAGATGGCCTAGCGGGGGCCCTTTACGAGCAGTACTTC	CASSLDGLAGALYEQYF
NA	TRBV28	NA	TRBJ2-1	TGTGCCCACCACCAGGGGTTAGGTGAGCAGTTCTTC	CAHHQGLGEQFF
NA	TRBV19	NA	TRBJ1-4	TGTGCCAGTAGTTCGACAGTTACGAATGAAAAACTGTTTTTT	CASSSTVTNEKLFF
TRBD2	TRBV27	NA	TRBJ2-7	TGTGCCAGCAGTCGAAGCGGGGGTTCCTACGAGCAGTACTTC	CASSRSGGSYEQYF
NA	TRBV7-9	once	TRBJ1-2	TGTGCCAGCAGCCCCCTTGGGAGGGTAGTTGGCTACACCTTC	CASSPLGRVVGYTF
NA	TRBV3-1/TRBV3-2	NA	TRBJ1-1	TGTGCCAGCAGCCCTCGCGGGGGGACTGAAGCTTTCTTT	CASSPRGGTEAFF
NA	TRBV5-6	NA	TRBJ2-2	TGTGCCAGCAGGGGACAATTAGGCACCGGGGAGCTGTTTTTT	CASRGQLGTGELFF
NA	TRBV11-2	NA	TRBJ1-1	TGTGCCAGCAGCTTGTTAGCCGGGATGAACACTGAAGCTTTCTTT	CASSLLAGMNTEAFF
NA	TRBV19	NA	TRBJ1-5	TGTGCCAGTAGTGGGGCGGGGAGACAGCCCCAGCATTTT	CASSGAGRQPQHF
NA	TRBV12-3/TRBV12-4	once	TRBJ1-2	TGTGCCAGCAGCCGACTCGTAGGCTACACCTTC	CASSRLVGYTF
TRBD1	TRBV6-2/TRBV6-3	NA	TRBJ2-7	TGTGCCAGCAGTACCCCCAGGGGGCGCTTAAGCGAGCAGTACTTC	CASSTPRGRLSEQYF
TRBD1	TRBV24-1	NA	TRBJ2-2	TGTGCCACCAGTGATTTGCAAGAGGACAGGGAGCGAACCCCCGGGGAGCTGTTTTTT	CATSDLQEDRERTPGELFF
NA	TRBV15	NA	TRBJ2-7	TGTGCCACCAGCAGAGATCTGAAGGTCGGGGCCTACGAGCAGTACTTC	CATSRDLKVGAYEQYF
TRBD1	TRBV28	few	TRBJ1-1	TGTGCCAGCAGTTTCACCATCGGACAGGGAGGATTAAGGACTGAAGCTTTCTTT	CASSFTIGQGGLRTEAFF
TRBD2	TRBV29-1	NA	TRBJ2-3	TGCAGCGTTCCTCTTCCAGCGGGAGTTGCGCAGTATTTT	CSVPLPAGVAQYF